These T cell receptor beta chains were read from a single sample in a study of shared clonotypes between healthy human individuals. Sequencing was performed with immunoSEQ multiplex PCR; in TCRdb, only in-frame clones are kept and a portion is missing. The sample lists millions of clones, 93% occurring once. Sequencing was carried out using naive CD8+ T cells from PBMCs. The receptor set was obtained from a young man in good health. Some clones in this sample may be carry-over from other donors' samples. The CDR3 runs from the conserved cysteine through the conserved F or W. D genes are given only for firm matches. The size of a clone is reported for some rows only, either as once, few or many, or as a class for expanded clones.

TRBJ1-1,TRBV27,-,-,CASSDRPMNTEAFF,TGTGCCAGCAGCGACAGGCCGATGAACACTGAAGCTTTCTTT
TRBJ2-7,TRBV11-2,-,-,CASSSMEHQQYF,TGTGCCAGCAGCTCCATGGAACACCAGCAGTACTTC
TRBJ1-2,TRBV11-2,-,-,CASSPLGVYGYTF,TGTGCCAGCAGCCCCCTTGGGGTCTATGGCTACACCTTC
TRBJ1-2,TRBV9,-,once,CASSDHGDYLYGYTF,TGTGCCAGCAGCGACCACGGGGATTATCTGTATGGCTACACCTTC
TRBJ2-5,TRBV6-6,TRBD1,-,CASRTDRGRWQETQYF,TGTGCCAGCAGAACCGACAGGGGGCGTTGGCAAGAGACCCAGTACTTC
TRBJ2-5,TRBV12-5,-,-,CASGLDRVGQETQYF,TGTGCTAGTGGTTTGGACAGGGTTGGCCAAGAGACCCAGTACTTC
TRBJ2-1,TRBV7-9,-,once,CASSSQHPTSYEQFF,TGTGCCAGCAGCTCCCAGCACCCGACTAGTTATGAGCAGTTCTTC
TRBJ2-7,TRBV6-5,TRBD1,-,CASGKTGSHEQYF,TGTGCCAGCGGTAAGACAGGGTCCCACGAGCAGTACTTC
TRBJ2-1,TRBV11-2,-,once,CASSHGPYRDNEQFF,TGTGCCAGCAGCCACGGCCCTTATCGGGACAATGAGCAGTTCTTC
TRBJ2-7,TRBV9,-,-,CASSSGVGYEQYF,TGTGCCAGCAGCAGTGGGGTAGGGTACGAGCAGTACTTC
TRBJ2-4,TRBV11-2,-,once,CASSLGSTWNIQYF,TGTGCCAGCAGCTTAGGCTCCACATGGAACATTCAGTACTTC
TRBJ2-7,TRBV6-5,TRBD2,once,CASTGGRGDSYEQYF,TGTGCCAGCACGGGAGGGCGGGGCGACTCCTACGAGCAGTACTTC
TRBJ2-2,TRBV27,-,-,CASSLMSGSTGELFF,TGTGCCAGCAGTCTTATGTCAGGGTCCACCGGGGAGCTGTTTTTT
TRBJ2-7,TRBV2,TRBD2,-,CASRSGLAENYEQYF,TGTGCCAGCAGATCCGGACTAGCGGAGAACTACGAGCAGTACTTC
TRBJ2-7,TRBV5-6,-,-,CASRPLTGTTSRGVYEQYF,TGTGCCAGCAGGCCCCTTACCGGGACCACATCCAGAGGTGTCTACGAGCAGTACTTC
TRBJ2-1,TRBV10-3,-,-,CAISAWGQGYNEQFF,TGTGCCATCAGTGCTTGGGGGCAGGGCTACAATGAGCAGTTCTTC
TRBJ2-3,TRBV25-1,TRBD2,-,CASSEYTGGFGTDTQYF,TGTGCCAGCAGTGAATATACGGGAGGGTTCGGCACAGATACGCAGTATTTT
TRBJ2-3,TRBV11-2,TRBD1,-,CASSLRRGQGLVDTQYF,TGTGCCAGCAGCCTCCGGCGGGGACAGGGGTTGGTGGATACGCAGTATTTT
TRBJ2-2,TRBV7-2,-,-,CASSFASNTGELFF,TGTGCCAGCAGCTTCGCATCGAACACCGGGGAGCTGTTTTTT
TRBJ2-2,TRBV10-3,-,-,CAISVGRTGELFF,TGTGCCATCAGTGTGGGGAGGACCGGGGAGCTGTTTTTT
TRBJ2-5,TRBV6-5,-,-,CASSYSTAEETQYF,TGTGCCAGCAGTTACTCGACTGCTGAAGAGACCCAGTACTTC
TRBJ2-3,TRBV4-2,-,-,CASSRYLTDTQYF,TGTGCCAGCAGCCGGTATCTCACAGATACGCAGTATTTT
TRBJ1-2,TRBV28,-,-,CASTEGGRYGYTF,TGTGCCAGCACTGAGGGGGGACGCTATGGCTACACCTTC
TRBJ2-1,TRBV28,-,few,CASSLLTEVEQFF,TGTGCCAGCAGTTTACTGACAGAGGTTGAGCAGTTCTTC
TRBJ1-3,TRBV4-1,-,once,CASSPPGGPSSGNTIYF,TGCGCCAGCAGCCCCCCCGGGGGACCCAGCTCTGGAAACACCATATATTTT
TRBJ2-7,TRBV9,-,-,CASSVDVNYEQYF,TGTGCCAGCAGCGTAGACGTTAACTACGAGCAGTACTTC
TRBJ1-3,TRBV30,-,-,CAFLGSYLGNTIYF,TGTGCCTTCCTGGGGTCCTACTTGGGAAACACCATATATTTT
TRBJ2-2,TRBV27,-,-,CASLKYPTGELFF,TGTGCCAGCTTGAAGTATCCCACCGGGGAGCTGTTTTTT
TRBJ2-4,TRBV6-5,-,-,CASSYDATTAKNIQYF,TGTGCCAGCAGTTACGACGCCACAACTGCCAAAAACATTCAGTACTTC
TRBJ2-5,TRBV6-5,-,-,CASSYYREETQYF,TGTGCCAGCAGTTACTACAGGGAAGAGACCCAGTACTTC
TRBJ1-1,TRBV9,-,-,CASSVERDTEAFF,TGTGCCAGCAGCGTAGAGAGGGACACTGAAGCTTTCTTT
TRBJ2-2,TRBV10-2,TRBD1,-,CASKLDRGNTGELFF,TGCGCCAGCAAGCTGGACAGGGGCAACACCGGGGAGCTGTTTTTT
TRBJ2-1,TRBV7-8,TRBD1,-,CASSLRGHSYNEQFF,TGTGCCAGCAGCTTGAGGGGGCATTCCTACAATGAGCAGTTCTTC
TRBJ2-1,TRBV27,TRBD2,few,CASSLTAGGEYNEQFF,TGTGCCAGCAGTTTAACGGCGGGAGGGGAATACAATGAGCAGTTCTTC
TRBJ2-1,TRBV9,-,-,CASSPLGDEQFF,TGTGCCAGCAGCCCGCTTGGGGATGAGCAGTTCTTC
TRBJ2-1,TRBV4-1,TRBD2,-,CASSRTRRELVTDEQFF,TGCGCCAGCAGCCGGACCCGGCGGGAGCTGGTTACGGATGAGCAGTTCTTC
TRBJ2-5,TRBV19,TRBD1,-,CASSIAGTDQETQYF,TGTGCCAGTAGTATCGCAGGGACAGACCAAGAGACCCAGTACTTC
TRBJ1-1,TRBV5-1,-,-,CASSLAEGMNTEAFF,TGCGCCAGCAGCTTGGCTGAGGGTATGAACACTGAAGCTTTCTTT
TRBJ2-7,TRBV27,-,once,CASAVFGSYEQYF,TGTGCCAGCGCGGTATTCGGGTCCTACGAGCAGTACTTC
TRBJ2-5,TRBV6-1,-,-,CASSEFRGYQETQYF,TGTGCCAGCAGTGAATTTAGGGGGTACCAAGAGACCCAGTACTTC
TRBJ1-2,TRBV19,-,-,CASSMIVTGEDGYTF,TGTGCCAGTAGCATGATAGTTACTGGCGAGGATGGCTACACCTTC